This TCR beta chain was profiled in a study of shared clonotypes between healthy human individuals. CD45RO negativity and positive selection for CCR7 defined naive CD8 cells, a population that excluded terminally differentiated effector memory CD45RA+ cells. The table came from immunoSEQ multiplex PCR; TCRdb's copy has only in-frame clones and leaves some out. The data hold more than 600,000 clones, with 92% observed a single time. CDR1 is SEHNR, CDR2 FQNEAQ, per germline (reference sequence). This CDR3 spans 14 amino acids. J was trimmed by 7 bases and V by 5 bases; bases with no gene match: 11. The receptor was derived from a man aged 30 to 45 in good health. The chain combines TRBV7-9 with TRBJ2-7; 7 positions agree with TRBD2. Sequencing input: naive CD8+ T cells sorted from blood. CDR3 residues: CASSPARAGVEQYF. The CDR3, as DNA: TGTGCCAGCAGCCCTGCCAGGGCGGGAGTTGAGCAGTACTTC.